This T cell receptor (beta chain) was documented in a study of blood T cell repertoires in COVID-19. Study overall: T cells, B-cell-depleted T cells, or PBMCs supplied cDNA or gDNA.

As processed by the authors: Amplification from reference gene primers served as the basis for estimated nucleated cell counts. The repertoire was sequenced with immunoSEQ multiplex PCR; TCRdb's copy has only in-frame clones and lacks some. V, J and clone size derive from that table, while D and trimming were established from the DNA sequence. The sample lists around 370,000 clones; approximately 90% were seen once. Participants were aged 18 to 89 years from approximately 25 US areas. Donors in Cohort 3 counted as recovered after two negative PCRs, clearance, or symptom resolution. The sequenced sample consisted of PBMCs or T cells enriched from blood (not recorded which). The TCR sequence derives from a woman aged 18-29 years who had recovered from COVID-19.

CDR3 nucleotide sequence: TGTGCCAGCAGCCTGGACGGGGGGCGGGAGACCCAGTACTTC. This translates into CASSLDGGRETQYF. The genes are TRBV7-9 and TRBJ2-5, with D maybe TRBD2 (7 bases). The germline CDR1 and CDR2 sequences are SEHNR and FQNEAQ (reference sequence). The CDR3 is 14 amino acids. The V end was cut by 5 bases, the J end by 5 bases, with 15 bases between.